The 26 T cell receptor beta chains reported below all come from one sample, sequenced in a study of blood T cell repertoires in COVID-19. The repertoire was sequenced with immunoSEQ multiplex PCR; TCRdb's copy has only in-frame clones and lacks some. The sample includes more than 250,000 clones, 70% to 90% of them seen just once. Material for sequencing was peripheral blood. These receptors were obtained from a man aged 60 to 75 who had recovered from COVID-19.

The chain joins TRBV7-9 to TRBJ2-7, with 7 nucleotides matching TRBD1. Germline lookup yields CDR1 SEHNR and CDR2 FQNEAQ (reference sequence). V dropped 0 bases and J dropped 0; count of bases not matched to a gene: 14. The CDR3 is 19 residues long. CDR3 loop: CASSLADREKWSNSYEQYF. The DNA of the CDR3 is TGTGCCAGCAGCTTAGCCGACAGGGAAAAATGGTCCAACTCCTACGAGCAGTACTTC.

The V and J genes are TRBV3-1 (or the pseudogene TRBV3-2) and TRBJ1-1; no reliable D call. Germline CDR1 and CDR2: LGHDT and YNNKEL (reference sequence). This CDR3 region has 13 residues. V was pared by 3 bases and J by 5 bases, with 10 bases between. The CDR3 spells CASSQNRRTEAFF. For the CDR3, the DNA is TGTGCCAGCAGCCAGAATCGGAGGACTGAAGCTTTCTTT.

This chain links TRBV19 with TRBJ1-2; D ambiguous. Germline loops: CDR1 LNHDA, CDR2 SQIVND (reference sequence). V shed 5 bases and J shed 2 bases, with 15 bases lying between them. This CDR3 contains 15 residues. The CDR3 DNA sequence: TGTGCCAGTAGTCCCTCCGGGGTCATAAACTATGGCTACACCTTC. It is translated as CASSPSGVINYGYTF.

The J gene is TRBJ1-6, the V gene TRBV28; the match to TRBD1 covers 7 bases. The trim removed 5 bases at V and 5 bases at J, leaving 6 bases unmatched. This CDR3 has 15 residues. The germline CDR1 and CDR2 sequences are MDHEN and SYDVKM. The CDR3 here is CASSGAQGNNSPLHF. CDR3 coding DNA: TGTGCCAGCAGTGGGGCACAGGGGAATAATTCACCCCTCCACTTT. The entire variable domain, with the rest obtained from reference TRBV28 and TRBJ1-6, is as follows: DVKVTQSSRYLVKRTGEKVFLECVQDMDHENMFWYRQDPGLGLRLIYFSYDVKMKEKGDIPEGYSVSREKKERFSLILESASTNQTSMYLCASSGAQGNNSPLHFGNGTRLTVT.

V gene TRBV29-1 combines with J gene TRBJ2-3; D gene uncertain. The CDR3 sequence is 11 residues long. CDR1 is SQVTM, CDR2 ANQGSEA, per germline. V lost 7 bases, J lost 2 bases, and 7 bases lay in between. The DNA of the CDR3 is TGCAGCGGAGGTTACACAGATACGCAGTATTTT. This translates into CSGGYTDTQYF.

The chain links TRBV3-1 (or the pseudogene TRBV3-2) to TRBJ2-7, with 7 bases aligning to TRBD2. The length of the CDR3 is 13 residues. CDR1 is LGHDT, CDR2 YNNKEL, per germline (reference sequence). V dropped 5 bases and J dropped 6; count of bases not matched to a gene: 7. CDR3 nucleotide sequence: TGTGCCAGCAGCACCGAAACTAGCGCCGAGCAGTACTTC. Protein: CASSTETSAEQYF.

The rearrangement links TRBV5-4 to TRBJ2-5, with TRBD1 matching 10 bases. The CDR3 runs to 17 residues. The germline V gene has CDR1 SGHNT and CDR2 YYREEE (reference sequence). J was trimmed by 5 bases and V by 0 bases; bases with no gene match: 10. The CDR3 is CASSLGDRTGGRETQYF. CDR3 DNA sequence: TGTGCCAGCAGCTTGGGTGACCGGACAGGGGGTCGGGAGACCCAGTACTTC.

A note on this clone: At the DNA level, this CDR3 is encoded by other sequences in the same sample as well. The rearrangement links TRBV5-1 to TRBJ1-1, with D unresolved. The V end lost 0 bases, the J end lost 1 base, and 7 bases lay between the germline ends. This CDR3 has 14 amino acids. Per germline, CDR1 SGHRS and CDR2 YFSETQ. DNA of the CDR3: TGCGCCAGCAGCTTGGAGGCAGGGAACACTGAAGCTTTCTTT. Residues: CASSLEAGNTEAFF. The variable domain in full, completed from reference TRBV5-1 and TRBJ1-1, reads KAGVTQTPRYLIKTRGQQVTLSCSPISGHRSVSWYQQTPGQGLQFLFEYFSETQRNKGNFPGRFSGRQFSNSRSEMNVSTLELGDSALYLCASSLEAGNTEAFFGQGTRLTVV.

This sequence joins TRBV27 and TRBJ1-2; TRBD1 might be the D (6 bases). V lost 2 bases and J 7 bases, leaving 17 bases between the germline ends. The CDR3 length is 15 residues. The germline gives CDR1 MNHEY, CDR2 SMNVEV (reference sequence). CDR3 bases: TGTGCCAGCAGTTTAATGTCAGGGGTTCCTTTTGGCTACACCTTC. Translation: CASSLMSGVPFGYTF.

This clone was detected only a few times. V gene TRBV11-2 combines with J gene TRBJ1-1, with D uncertain. The CDR3 is 15 residues long. Germline CDR1 reads SGHAT; CDR2 reads FQNNGV. Trimming took 5 bases from V and 4 from J, leaving 17 bases between them. In DNA, the CDR3 is TGTGCCAGCAGCCTGGGGAGGAGAGGGTCCACTGAAGCTTTCTTT. This gives the protein CASSLGRRGSTEAFF.

This rearrangement joins TRBV5-1 to TRBJ2-7, with 7 bases that match TRBD1. CDR1 and CDR2 (germline): SGHRS, YFSETQ. The CDR3 spans 15 residues. V trimming: 0 bases; J trimming: 2 bases; junction bases outside the gene matches: 5. The CDR3 reads CASSLVAGGTYEQYF. CDR3 coding DNA: TGCGCCAGCAGCTTGGTTGCAGGGGGAACCTACGAGCAGTACTTC.

The V and J genes are TRBV19 and TRBJ2-7; 7 bases agree with TRBD1. CDR3 size: 17 residues. Germline values: CDR1 LNHDA, CDR2 SQIVND (reference sequence). V lost 5 bases, J lost 1 base, and 14 bases stayed unmatched. This CDR3 reads CASSLGQASLGSYEQYF. The CDR3 DNA reads TGTGCCAGTAGTCTCGGACAGGCCTCCCTGGGTTCCTACGAGCAGTACTTC. Full variable domain (remainder filled in from reference TRBV19 and TRBJ2-7): DGGITQSPKYLFRKEGQNVTLSCEQNLNHDAMYWYRQDPGQGLRLIYYSQIVNDFQKGDIAEGYSVSREKKESFPLTVTSAQKNPTAFYLCASSLGQASLGSYEQYFGPGTRLTVT.

This clone was observed a few times. The chain uses TRBV6-5 and TRBJ1-5, with a weak D call TRBD1 (6 bases). The CDR3 consists of 15 residues. The ends were cut back, 8 bases at V and 1 base at J, with 15 bases in the middle. From germline, CDR1 is MNHEY and CDR2 SVGAGI. The CDR3 sequence is CASLRAGESNQPQHF. Written as DNA, the CDR3 is TGTGCCAGCCTCAGGGCAGGGGAGAGCAATCAGCCCCAGCATTTT.

This rearrangement joins TRBV29-1 to TRBJ2-2; 7 bases match TRBD2. The CDR3 length is 14 residues. The junction had 5 bases not matched to a gene; V was cut back by 3 bases and J by 4 bases. CDR1 and CDR2 from the germline V gene are SQVTM and ANQGSEA. CDR3: CSVDRGVGTGELFF. The CDR3 nucleotides read TGCAGCGTTGATCGGGGGGTTGGCACCGGGGAGCTGTTTTTT.

The rearrangement uses TRBV10-1 and TRBJ2-1, with TRBD2 identical over 10 bases. The ends lost 10 bases at V and 3 bases at J; junction bases unmatched: 15. The germline CDR1 and CDR2 sequences are WNHNN and SYGVQD (reference sequence). The CDR3 is 17 residues long. DNA of the CDR3: TGCGCCACCTCGTCTAGCGGGAGCCCCCGGATCTACAATGAGCAGTTCTTC. Translating it yields CATSSSGSPRIYNEQFF.

CDR3 DNA sequence: TGTGCCAGCAGCCGCGGACAGAACTACGAGCAGTACTTC. It yields the protein CASSRGQNYEQYF. This chain joins TRBV5-4 and TRBJ2-7, with a possible D match to TRBD1 (6 bases). CDR3 length: 13 amino acids. Germline V CDR1 and CDR2: SGHNT, YYREEE (reference sequence). V was cut by 4 bases and J by 3 bases, with 11 bases left in between.

This chain connects TRBV11-2 to TRBJ1-3; D is ambiguous. The CDR3 sequence is 15 residues long. Trimming stripped 0 bases from V and 4 bases from J, with 10 bases between. From germline, CDR1 is SGHAT and CDR2 FQNNGV. CDR3 DNA: TGTGCCAGCAGCTTAGAGATGGCATACGGAAACACCATATATTTT. The encoded protein is CASSLEMAYGNTIYF.

V gene TRBV28 combines with J gene TRBJ1-6; no clear D gene. Between the trimmed V and J ends, which lost 1 base and 3 bases, there was a span of 7 bases. The CDR3 has 15 residues. CDR1 and CDR2 from the germline V gene are MDHEN and SYDVKM. The CDR3, as DNA: TGTGCCAGCAGTTTATCCAGTCTCTATAATTCACCCCTCCACTTT. Its protein product is CASSLSSLYNSPLHF.

This rearrangement joins TRBV18 to TRBJ2-5, with TRBD2 identical over 8 bases. The V and J ends lost 3 bases and 1 base, in that order; junction bases with no gene match: 7. From germline, CDR1 is KGHSH and CDR2 LQKENI. This CDR3 contains 16 residues. This CDR3 reads CASSPITGGSQETQYF. As DNA, the CDR3 is TGTGCCAGCTCACCCATTACGGGGGGGAGCCAAGAGACCCAGTACTTC.

The chain carries TRBV18 and TRBJ2-1, with 11 bases lining up with TRBD2. Looked up from germline, CDR1 is KGHSH and CDR2 is LQKENI. Losses at the gene ends were 3 bases for V and 4 bases for J; bases not matched to a gene: 5. The CDR3 is 16 residues long. In DNA form, the CDR3 reads TGTGCCAGCTCACCCCCTAGCGGGGGGTATTACAATGAGCAGTTCTTC. Its protein is CASSPPSGGYYNEQFF. The full variable domain, completed using reference TRBV18 and TRBJ2-1, is NAGVMQNPRHLVRRRGQEARLRCSPMKGHSHVYWYRQLPEEGLKFMVYLQKENIIDESGMPKERFSAEFPKEGPSILRIQQVVRGDSAAYFCASSPPSGGYYNEQFFGPGTRLTVL.

This clone is a singleton in its sample. The chain has TRBV6-4 and TRBJ1-1, with D unresolved. Germline loops: CDR1 MRHNA, CDR2 SNTAGT. V lost 0 bases and J 1 base, leaving 6 bases between the germline ends. The CDR3 runs to 14 residues. Here the CDR3 reads CASSDSNRNTEAFF. DNA for the CDR3: TGTGCCAGCAGTGACTCGAACAGGAACACTGAAGCTTTCTTT.

J is TRBJ1-1 and V is TRBV7-2, with TRBD1 as a possible D gene (6 bases). The CDR3 spans 14 residues. Trimming removed 5 bases from V and 1 base from J, with 11 bases in between. The germline CDR1 and CDR2 sequences are SGHTA and FQGNSA. DNA of the CDR3: TGTGCCAGCAGCACCCGGGACAAGAACACTGAAGCTTTCTTT. Translated: CASSTRDKNTEAFF. Combining the CDR3 with reference TRBV7-2 and TRBJ1-1 gives the whole variable domain GAGVSQSPSNKVTEKGKDVELRCDPISGHTALYWYRQSLGQGLEFLIYFQGNSAPDKSGLPSDRFSAERTGGSVSTLTIQRTQQEDSAVYLCASSTRDKNTEAFFGQGTRLTVV.

This chain connects TRBV30 to TRBJ2-3; D perhaps matches TRBD2 (5 bases). This CDR3 is 13 amino acids long. Germline CDR1 and CDR2: GTSNPN and SVGIG (reference sequence). Trimming left V 4 bases short and J 6 bases short, with 14 bases between. CDR3 nucleotides: TGTGCCTGGATGAGCAGTTGGAGGGATACGCAGTATTTT. Translation gives CAWMSSWRDTQYF.

The chain is built from TRBV7-3 and TRBJ2-5; D not certain. V shed 0 bases and J shed 2 bases, with 10 bases lying between them. Germline CDR1 and CDR2: SGHTA and FQGTGA. The CDR3 length is 15 residues. The CDR3 reads CASSLTGRQQETQYF. The DNA for the CDR3 is TGTGCCAGCAGCTTAACGGGCAGGCAGCAAGAGACCCAGTACTTC.

This sequence joins TRBV19 and TRBJ2-6, with D possibly being TRBD2 (5 bases). CDR3 size: 14 residues. Germline CDR1 and CDR2: LNHDA and SQIVND (reference sequence). V lost 6 bases, J lost 3 bases, and 9 bases lay in between. The DNA of the CDR3 is TGTGCCAGTAGGCCCGGGGTTGGGGCCAACGTCCTGACTTTC. The encoded protein is CASRPGVGANVLTF.

V is TRBV6-1 and J is TRBJ2-2; D gene unclear. V lost 2 bases and J 1 base, leaving 11 bases between the germline ends. Germline CDR1 MNHNS, CDR2 SASEGT. The CDR3 length is 16 residues. The CDR3 nucleotides are TGTGCCAGCAGTGAAAGAACAGCAAAGAACACCGGGGAGCTGTTTTTT. Translated: CASSERTAKNTGELFF.